Listed here are 10 T cell receptor beta chains from one sample, sequenced in a study of blood T cell repertoires in COVID-19. The protocol was immunoSEQ multiplex PCR, while the TCRdb copy is restricted to in-frame clones and leaves out a portion. The table has 240,000 or so clones, 85% to 90% seen once; the top ten hold roughly 5.8%. Sequenced input: peripheral blood. The receptors shown here come from a man between 60 and 75 years old with acute or convalescent COVID-19.

This rearrangement joins TRBV4-2 to TRBJ2-1, with 14 bases identical to TRBD2. V trimming: 1 base; J trimming: 8 bases; junction bases outside the gene matches: 4. This CDR3 is 16 amino acids long. Looked up from germline, CDR1 is LGHNA and CDR2 is YNFKEQ. The CDR3 DNA is TGTGCCAGCAGCCAAGGGGGACTAGCGGGAGAGGATGAGCAGTTCTTC. It encodes CASSQGGLAGEDEQFF.

V gene TRBV28 combines with J gene TRBJ2-7, with TRBD1 matching over 8 bases. Germline values: CDR1 MDHEN, CDR2 SYDVKM. The CDR3 spans 15 residues. Unmatched junction bases numbered 11, after V lost 3 bases and J lost 7 bases. The CDR3 spells CASSLSGTGLWEQYF. The CDR3 DNA reads TGTGCCAGCAGTTTGTCCGGGACAGGCTTATGGGAGCAGTACTTC.

The chain carries TRBV6-6 and TRBJ1-4, with 7 bases fitting TRBD1. Germline loops: CDR1 MNHNY, CDR2 SVGAGI (reference sequence). The V segment lost 8 bases and the J segment 1 base; nucleotides outside the gene matches: 4. The length of the CDR3 is 14 residues. The CDR3 region has the DNA TGTGCCAGCCGAAGGGGGCGAACTAATGAAAAACTGTTTTTT. This encodes CASRRGRTNEKLFF.

The chain has TRBV7-9 and TRBJ2-7, with D perhaps TRBD2 (5 bases). With 5 bases removed from V and 9 bases from J, the gap between germline ends came to 17 bases. Germline V gives CDR1 SEHNR, CDR2 FQNEAQ (reference sequence). The CDR3 loop spans 13 amino acids. In DNA form, the CDR3 reads TGTGCCAGCAGCCCGGCGGGCCCCAGGATGCAGTACTTC. Its translation: CASSPAGPRMQYF.

The V and J genes are TRBV10-3 and TRBJ2-1; 13 bases are shared with TRBD2. The CDR3 has 18 residues. The junction had 6 bases not matched to a gene; V was cut back by 0 bases and J by 4 bases. The germline CDR1 and CDR2 sequences are ENHRY and SYGVKD. The CDR3 loop is CAISESGTSGVTYNEQFF. The DNA of the CDR3 is TGTGCCATCAGTGAGTCGGGGACTAGCGGGGTCACTTACAATGAGCAGTTCTTC.

The chain combines TRBV4-3 with TRBJ2-7, with 9 bases lining up with TRBD1. The CDR3 has 15 amino acids. The germline V gene has CDR1 LGHNA and CDR2 YSLEER. Trimming removed 1 base from V and 4 bases from J; junction bases left unmatched: 5. The CDR3 is CASSQAGTGKYEQYF. Written as DNA, the CDR3 is TGCGCCAGCAGCCAAGCCGGGACAGGGAAATACGAGCAGTACTTC.

J is TRBJ2-1 and V is TRBV28; D may be TRBD1 (6 bases). Trimming removed 3 bases at V and 6 bases at J, with 15 bases between. Per the germline V gene, CDR1 is MDHEN and CDR2 is SYDVKM. CDR3 length: 15 amino acids. CDR3 residues: CASSFPYRAINEQFF. The DNA for the CDR3 is TGTGCCAGCAGTTTTCCGTACAGGGCTATCAATGAGCAGTTCTTC.

The chain combines TRBV2 with TRBJ1-5; 10 bases map to TRBD1. The germline gives CDR1 SNHLY, CDR2 FYNNEI. The CDR3 contains 14 residues. V lost 2 bases to trimming and J lost 11 bases; unmatched junction nucleotides: 6. For the CDR3, the DNA is TGTGCCAGCAGTGAAACGACAGGGGGCGCATCCCAGCATTTT. Its translation: CASSETTGGASQHF.

This chain uses TRBV16 with TRBJ1-2; no clear D gene. Per the germline V gene, CDR1 is KGHSY and CDR2 is FQNENV. CDR3 length: 16 amino acids. V was cut by 2 bases and J by 6 bases, with 19 bases left in between. The CDR3 loop reads CASSQTPEGPRDGYTF. CDR3 DNA sequence: TGTGCCAGCAGCCAAACGCCGGAGGGCCCTAGAGATGGCTACACCTTC.

This chain connects TRBV13 to TRBJ1-4; possible D gene TRBD1, 5 bases. The CDR3 sequence is 13 residues long. Germline CDR1 and CDR2: PRHDT and FYEKMQ (reference sequence). Trimming took 5 bases from V and 12 from J, leaving 16 bases between them. CDR3 loop: CASSPWTHSELFF. The CDR3 bases are TGTGCCAGCAGCCCCTGGACACACTCGGAACTGTTTTTT.